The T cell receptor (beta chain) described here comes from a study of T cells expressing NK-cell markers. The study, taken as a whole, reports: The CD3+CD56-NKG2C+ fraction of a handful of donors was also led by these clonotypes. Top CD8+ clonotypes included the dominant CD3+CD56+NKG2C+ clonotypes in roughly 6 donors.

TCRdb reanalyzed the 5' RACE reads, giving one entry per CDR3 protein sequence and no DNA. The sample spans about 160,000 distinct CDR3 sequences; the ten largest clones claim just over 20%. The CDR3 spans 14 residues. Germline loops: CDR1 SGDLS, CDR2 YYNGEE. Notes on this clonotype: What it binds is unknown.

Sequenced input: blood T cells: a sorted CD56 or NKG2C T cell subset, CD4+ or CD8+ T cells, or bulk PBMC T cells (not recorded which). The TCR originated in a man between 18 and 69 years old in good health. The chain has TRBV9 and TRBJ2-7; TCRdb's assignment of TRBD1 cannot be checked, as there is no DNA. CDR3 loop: CASSVGTGDYEQYF.